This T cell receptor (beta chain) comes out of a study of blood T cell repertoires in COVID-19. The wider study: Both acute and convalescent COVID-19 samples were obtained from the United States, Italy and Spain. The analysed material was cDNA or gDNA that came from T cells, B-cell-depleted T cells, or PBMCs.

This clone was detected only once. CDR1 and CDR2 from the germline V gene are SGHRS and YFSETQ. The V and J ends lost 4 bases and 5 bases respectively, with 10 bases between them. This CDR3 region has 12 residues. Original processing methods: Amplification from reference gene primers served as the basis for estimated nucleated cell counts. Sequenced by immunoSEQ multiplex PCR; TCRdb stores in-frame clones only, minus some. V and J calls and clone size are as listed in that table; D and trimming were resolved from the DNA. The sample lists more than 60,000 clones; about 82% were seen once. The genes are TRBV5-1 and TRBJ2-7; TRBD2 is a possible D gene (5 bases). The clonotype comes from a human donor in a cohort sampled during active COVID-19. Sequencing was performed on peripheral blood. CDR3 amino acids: CASSPPGDEQYF. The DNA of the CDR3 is TGCGCCAGCAGCCCCCCCGGGGACGAGCAGTACTTC.